This TCR beta chain was observed in a study of T cell responses to AZD1222 COVID-19 vaccine (dated by TCRdb to 2020 to 2022). At the level of the whole study: A total of around 240 trial participants underwent TCR sequencing, of whom about 200 had received two doses of AZD1222 and about 25 had received two doses of the MenACWY control vaccine. Trial participants were enrolled by age into 18-55, 56-69 and 70-plus year subgroups, with 148, 28 and 57 TCR-sequenced participants respectively.

The CDR3 regions of human TCRbeta chains were subjected to immunosequencing. As for how the authors treated the data: TCRs in the repertoires were compared against a reference library of SARS-CoV-2-specific TCRs that had been generated with the MIRA antigen-specificity platform. Breadth was defined as the fraction of unique TCRs that were SARS-CoV-2-associated, and depth was defined as the fraction of total T cells that were SARS-CoV-2-associated. Using the MIRA data, each spike-specific TCR was assigned both to the spike region to which the TCR was reactive and to a CD4 or CD8 class. Log10-transformed breadth and depth values were compared by one-way ANOVA with Sidak's multiple comparisons tests. This immuneACCESS table, as held by TCRdb, lists in-frame sequences with V and J called but not all clones. Of the missing ones, under half trace to an unresolved V gene in checked studies; the others have no known cause. V, J and clone size derive from that table, while D and trimming were established from the DNA sequence. The sample yields 150,000 or so clones; around 93% were counted once. Approximately 3.9% of the sample rests with the top ten.

Overall study outcomes, separate from this receptor: Conclusions about previously exposed vaccinees are limited, since just five or six AZD1222 recipients were seropositive for SARS-CoV-2 at baseline. Nearly half of unique spike-specific TCRs reportedly recognized epitopes outside regions mutated in the B.1.351 and B.1.1.7 variants. The vaccine-associated CD4 TCRs covered the entire spike protein, and the dominant responses fell in regions 160-218 and 743-854. In the small 56-69-year group, the increase in depth fell short of significance, most likely because of low power. No day 14 peak-response samples were available, so repertoires were characterized only after the peak T cell response. After two AZD1222 doses, both the breadth and the depth of spike-specific TCRs were significantly higher than at day 0 and than in MenACWY recipients. Participants were mostly white British, with more females than males. The authors suggested clonal diversity may have been underestimated.

The sample's time point label is to be understood as: about 28 days (+/-7) after the second vaccine dose. AZD1222 recipients given second doses at about 4 weeks or at about 12 weeks were pooled, since spike-specific TCR depth and breadth were not found to differ between the two schedules. Samples from vaccinated people were obtained from the UK trials COV001 and COV002, which included a single-blind randomized controlled phase 2/3 trial of AZD1222 (ChAdOx1 nCoV-19) in healthy adults. Trial participant PBMC samples were collected at day 0 and day 28 after the second dose for TCRbeta chain sequencing. As regards this clone: The antigen this receptor binds is unknown. Base qualities were left out, and no much larger clone turns up one base away.

Sequences were derived from peripheral blood, sampled 28 days after the second AZD1222 dose. The TCR was taken from an adult who received the AZD1222 COVID-19 vaccine.

Here is the DNA: TGTGCCAGCAGCAAGACTAGCGGGGGGTACCAAGAGACCCAGTACTTC. This yields the protein CASSKTSGGYQETQYF. Recombination connected TRBV5-4 to TRBJ2-5; the central 13 bases match TRBD2. CDR1 SGHNT and CDR2 YYREEE are derived from the germline V gene (reference sequence). Measured from the cysteine to the phenylalanine, the CDR3 is 16 residues long. Here the CDR3 DNA is all that survives: 48 bases in frame from base 1. The germline V end is reduced by 4 bases and the J end by 0 bases; junction bases left unmatched: 3.